This T cell receptor beta chain was documented in a study of T cell repertoires and Cas9 in healthy adults (dated by TCRdb to 2016 to 2018). With respect to the entire study: SpCas9-reactive T cells were characterized for multi-effector potency, cytotoxicity and lineage determination within the CD4 and CD8 compartments. The study examined preexisting T cell immunity against the Streptococcus pyogenes Cas9 nuclease (SpCas9) used in CRISPR gene editing.

The CDR3 sequence holds 15 residues, the cysteine and phenylalanine included. The only DNA kept is the CDR3, 45 bases in frame from the first base. Clipping removes 6 bases from V and 0 bases from J, with 7 as the unmatched junction base count. As encoded in the germline V gene, CDR1 is MNHEY while CDR2 is SVGAGI. Healthy humans were used as donors in the study. On this clone: Its target antigen remains unknown. Base qualities are not provided; no much larger clone lies one nucleotide away.

The method was the immunoSEQ multiplex PCR assay. TCRdb holds this immuneACCESS table with in-frame rearrangements only. Some clones are missing; in checked studies, unresolved V genes explain under half, and the rest has no known cause. For this sample there are fewer than 25,000 clones; roughly nine tenths appear just once. In total, the top ten clones hold 1.5% to 1.9% of the sample. Beyond this particular receptor, the publication reports: In vitro, the proliferation and function of SpCas9-reactive effector T cells were reported to be mitigated by SpCas9-reactive regulatory T cells.

The V and J genes are TRBV6-5 and TRBJ2-7; 8 bases in the junction line up with TRBD1. This TCR derives from a human donor in good health. Sequenced: CD4+ effector T cells (CD127+, CD25-, CD137-, CD154-) from PBMCs; culture status not recorded. The DNA sequence reads TGTGCCAGCAGGATGGGACAGGTGGGCTCCTACGAGCAGTACTTC. Its product reads: CASRMGQVGSYEQYF.